This TCR beta chain emerged from a study of blood T cell repertoires in COVID-19. CDR3 length: 12 residues. The V end lost 1 base, the J end lost 6 bases, and 7 bases lay between the germline ends. The germline gives CDR1 KGHSH, CDR2 LQKENI. Assay: immunoSEQ multiplex PCR; the TCRdb copy retains only in-frame clones and omits some. The profile shows 200,000 to 300,000 clones, around nine tenths of them singletons. Sequencing used peripheral blood. This clonotype was sampled from a woman aged 55-70 years with COVID-19, enrolled during active disease. This rearrangement joins TRBV18 to TRBJ2-7; D might be TRBD2 (6 bases). The CDR3 DNA follows: TGTGCCAGCTCACCACAGGGACTCGAGCAGTACTTC. It translates to CASSPQGLEQYF. Complete variable domain (other parts from reference TRBV18 and TRBJ2-7): NAGVMQNPRHLVRRRGQEARLRCSPMKGHSHVYWYRQLPEEGLKFMVYLQKENIIDESGMPKERFSAEFPKEGPSILRIQQVVRGDSAAYFCASSPQGLEQYFGPGTRLTVT.